The 6 T cell receptor beta chains presented below share a single source sample, sequenced in a study of blood T cell repertoires in COVID-19. Profiled with immunoSEQ multiplex PCR; TCRdb holds only in-frame clones, not every one. The sample has fewer than 100,000 clones, about 85% seen once; the top ten hold about a quarter. The sample consisted of peripheral blood. The receptor source for this set is a human donor in a cohort sampled during active COVID-19.

This chain joins TRBV5-4 and TRBJ2-1; D remains ambiguous. The CDR3 length is 16 residues. Germline V CDR1 and CDR2: SGHNT, YYREEE (reference sequence). Trimming pared 0 bases from V and 0 bases from J, leaving 10 bases between. The CDR3 here is CASSLETLHSYNEQFF. In DNA, the CDR3 is TGTGCCAGCAGCTTGGAGACACTTCACTCCTACAATGAGCAGTTCTTC. The full variable domain, rest sourced from reference TRBV5-4 and TRBJ2-1, is ETGVTQSPTHLIKTRGQQVTLRCSSQSGHNTVSWYQQALGQGPQFIFQYYREEENGRGNFPPRFSGLQFPNYSSELNVNALELDDSALYLCASSLETLHSYNEQFFGPGTRLTVL.

Here the CDR3 reads CASSPRGSGSPDTGELFF. In nucleotides, the CDR3 is TGTGCCAGCAGCCCTAGGGGTAGCGGGAGCCCTGACACCGGGGAGCTGTTTTTT. This sequence joins TRBV7-8 and TRBJ2-2; 9 bases agree with TRBD2. With 5 bases clipped from V and 3 bases from J, the junction kept 13 bases outside the gene matches. Per the germline V gene, CDR1 is SGHVS and CDR2 is FQNEAQ. CDR3 length: 18 residues.

V and J are TRBV10-3 and TRBJ2-3; 9 nucleotides match TRBD2. Germline V gene lookup returns CDR1 ENHRY and CDR2 SYGVKD. The CDR3 is 12 residues long. V lost 7 bases to trimming and J lost 8 bases; unmatched junction nucleotides: 4. CDR3 sequence reads: CAITDSGSTQYF. DNA of the CDR3: TGTGCCATCACCGATAGCGGGAGTACGCAGTATTTT.

This chain joins TRBV15 and TRBJ2-7; D may be TRBD1 (6 bases). With 0 bases removed from V and 6 bases from J, the gap between germline ends came to 15 bases. Germline V lookup: CDR1 LNHNV, CDR2 YYDKDF (reference sequence). The CDR3 contains 15 residues. The CDR3 nucleotides are TGTGCCACCAGCAGAGATCTGGGCAGGGGCCGCGAGCAGTACTTC. Amino acids: CATSRDLGRGREQYF.

DNA for the CDR3: TGTGCCAGCCAACCTTTTGGGACAGGGAGTCCGAACACTGAAGCTTTCTTT. It translates to CASQPFGTGSPNTEAFF. The chain uses TRBV6-4 and TRBJ1-1, with TRBD1 identical over 9 bases. Trimming removed 8 bases from V and 1 base from J; junction bases left unmatched: 14. Looked up from germline, CDR1 is MRHNA and CDR2 is SNTAGT. The CDR3 loop spans 17 amino acids.

This clone was detected only a few times. V is TRBV10-2 and J is TRBJ1-1; a possible D gene is TRBD1 (6 bases). Deletions cut 3 bases from V and 1 base from J, with 12 bases between. The CDR3 has 15 residues. Germline V gives CDR1 WSHSY, CDR2 SAAADI. The CDR3 DNA follows: TGCGCCAGCAGTGACGAGGAACAGGGGAACACTGAAGCTTTCTTT. This translates into CASSDEEQGNTEAFF.